This T cell receptor (beta chain) was recovered during a study of shared clonotypes between healthy human individuals. Donors had no recently reported acute infections or vaccinations and were HIV-negative. V was trimmed by 2 bases and J by 4 bases, leaving 6 bases between them. Germline V gene sequence: CDR1 WSHSY, CDR2 SAAADI. The CDR3 length is 13 residues. The table came from immunoSEQ multiplex PCR; TCRdb's copy has only in-frame clones and leaves some out. The repertoire holds millions of clones, with 85% to 95% as singletons. This sequence was found in a man younger than 35 in good health. The sequenced sample consisted of naive CD4+ T cells sorted from blood. Subset reported: CD45RA+ positively selected. This chain links TRBV10-2 with TRBJ1-5; D unclear. CDR3 nucleotides: TGCGCCAGCAGTGAGGCCCGTAATCAGCCCCAGCATTTT. Residues: CASSEARNQPQHF.